This is a list of T cell receptor beta chains from one sample in a study of identical twins. TCRdb ran MiXCR on the 5' RACE reads and lists one entry per CDR3 protein. Here the sample spans 210,000 or so distinct CDR3 sequences, around a sixth being singletons. This sample was shared with a second study, whose subject was T cells expressing NK-cell markers.

Sequencing was performed on CD8+ T cells sorted from blood. The receptors stem from a young woman in good health. CDR3s include the opening cysteine and the closing phenylalanine or tryptophan. A D gene is named only where the DNA matches it firmly. Only some rows state a clone size, as once, few, many or a class for expanded clones.

>.|13|TRBJ1-1|TRBV30|.
TGTGCCTGGACCGACGCGTCTTACACTGAAGCTTTCTTT
CAWTDASYTEAFF
>.|14|TRBJ2-3|TRBV27|.
TGTGCCAGCAGCGAGGGGGGGGTCACAGATACGCAGTATTTT
CASSEGGVTDTQYF
>.|15|TRBJ2-7|TRBV9|.
TGTGCCAGCAGCGTAGAGGCGGGGTTGTCCTACGAGCAGTACTTC
CASSVEAGLSYEQYF
>.|15|TRBJ2-2|TRBV9|.
TGTGCCAGCAGCCACACAGGGAAAGAAGCCGGGGAGCTGTTTTTT
CASSHTGKEAGELFF
>TRBD1|15|TRBJ2-7|TRBV11-2|.
TGTGCCAGCAGCAACGACAGGGGGCGTTCCTACGAGCAGTACTTC
CASSNDRGRSYEQYF
>TRBD1|17|TRBJ2-6|TRBV9|few
TGTGCCAGCAGCGAACAGGGGGCGCTAGTTGGGGCCAACGTCCTGACTTTC
CASSEQGALVGANVLTF
>.|13|TRBJ2-1|TRBV24-1|once
TGTGCCACCAGTGACAGGGTTTACAATGAGCAGTTCTTC
CATSDRVYNEQFF
>TRBD1|15|TRBJ2-1|TRBV15|few
TGTGCCACCAGCAGCAGGACAGGGGTAGGCAATGAGCAGTTCTTC
CATSSRTGVGNEQFF
>.|14|TRBJ2-7|TRBV6-1|few
TGTGCCAGCAGTCTTTTCGAGGGGTCCGAGTTATTGTACTTC
CASSLFEGSELLYF
>TRBD1|16|TRBJ1-1|TRBV5-1|few
TGCGCCAGCAGCTTCGGAAGACAGGGAATTTACACTGAAGCTTTCTTT
CASSFGRQGIYTEAFF
>.|18|TRBJ2-7|TRBV20-1|few
TGCAGTGCCATACCTACTTTCTTGCGAGCGGGCCTAATCTACGAGCAGTACTTC
CSAIPTFLRAGLIYEQYF
>.|14|TRBJ2-7|TRBV3-1|.
TGTGCCAGCAGCCCTACACGGGACCCCCACGAGCAGTACTTC
CASSPTRDPHEQYF
>.|13|TRBJ2-3|TRBV9|many
TGTGCCAGCAGCGTAGTTTCTACAGATACGCAGTATTTT
CASSVVSTDTQYF
>.|15|TRBJ2-7|TRBV4-1|.
TGCGCCAGCAGCTATTCCCAGGGGGACTACTACGAGCAGTACTTC
CASSYSQGDYYEQYF
>.|19|TRBJ2-2|TRBV9|.
TGTGCCAGCAGCGGCCACCGGGAGTCCCCCCAGGGGAACGCCGGGGAGCTGTTTTTT
CASSGHRESPQGNAGELFF
>TRBD2|14|TRBJ2-6|TRBV20-1|.
TGCAGTGCCTCGGGGGGCTCTGGGGCCAACGTCCTGACTTTC
CSASGGSGANVLTF
>TRBD2|18|TRBJ2-1|TRBV5-5|few
TGTGCCAGCAGCTTGTGGAATAGCGGGAGGTATATGCACAATGAGCAGTTCTTC
CASSLWNSGRYMHNEQFF
>.|13|TRBJ2-7|TRBV9|.
TGTGCCAGCAGCGTAGAATCAGACTACGAGCAGTACTTC
CASSVESDYEQYF
>.|11|TRBJ2-1|TRBV6-5|.
TGTGCCAGCAGATCCAACAATGAGCAGTTCTTC
CASRSNNEQFF
>.|13|TRBJ2-5|TRBV7-2|few
TGTGCCAGCAGCTTAGCGCAAAGGGAGACCCAGTACTTC
CASSLAQRETQYF
>.|10|TRBJ2-1|TRBV7-8|.
TGTGCCACCCATGGGAATGAGCAGTTCTTC
CATHGNEQFF
>TRBD2|17|TRBJ2-3|TRBV10-3|few
TGTGCCATCAGTGAGTCTAGGAGCGGGAGGCCCTCAGATACGCAGTATTTT
CAISESRSGRPSDTQYF
>.|15|TRBJ2-7|TRBV4-3|.
TGCGCCAGCAGCCAGGCTGAGGGCCGTACCTACGAGCAGTACTTC
CASSQAEGRTYEQYF
>TRBD1|15|TRBJ1-5|TRBV19|few
TGTGCCAGTAGTAAAGACAGGGAACGCAATCAGCCCCAGCATTTT
CASSKDRERNQPQHF
>.|16|TRBJ2-1|TRBV7-2|.
TGTGCCAGCAGCTCTCAAGATGGACTGCGATACAATGAGCAGTTCTTC
CASSSQDGLRYNEQFF
>.|13|TRBJ2-5|TRBV29-1|many
TGCAGCGTTAACGCACCACCGACGGAGACCCAGTACTTC
CSVNAPPTETQYF
>TRBD2|16|TRBJ2-2|TRBV7-9|.
TGTGCCAGCAGCTACAGCGGGAGCGCGAACACCGGGGAGCTGTTTTTT
CASSYSGSANTGELFF
>TRBD2|16|TRBJ2-1|TRBV4-3|few
TGCGCCAGCAGCCAAGATGAGAGGGAGGGGTGGCATGAGCAGTTCTTC
CASSQDEREGWHEQFF
>.|12|TRBJ1-2|TRBV9|.
TGTGCCAGCAGCCCACGAGGCTATGGCTACACCTTC
CASSPRGYGYTF
>TRBD2|17|TRBJ2-1|TRBV5-1|few
TGCGCCAGCAGCTCCACCCTCGTGAGCGGGACCTACAATGAGCAGTTCTTC
CASSSTLVSGTYNEQFF
>.|13|TRBJ2-7|TRBV19|few
TGTGCCAGTAGTATAGACGTGGGGAACGAGCAGTACTTC
CASSIDVGNEQYF
>.|14|TRBJ2-3|TRBV30|few
TGTGCCTGGAGTTTTCTAGGGAGCACAGATACGCAGTATTTT
CAWSFLGSTDTQYF
>TRBD2|21|TRBJ2-4|TRBV6-2/TRBV6-3|few
TGTGCCAGCAGCTACATTCACCCCACTAGCGGGAGCAACGATACCAAAAACATTCAGTACTTC
CASSYIHPTSGSNDTKNIQYF
>.|15|TRBJ2-1|TRBV9|few
TGTGCCAGCAGCGCTCACACCGACTCCTACAATGAGCAGTTCTTC
CASSAHTDSYNEQFF
>TRBD1|14|TRBJ1-2|TRBV29-1|many
TGCAGCGGCTTTACAGGGGAAGCTAACTATGGCTACACCTTC
CSGFTGEANYGYTF
>TRBD1|14|TRBJ2-7|TRBV20-1|few
TGCAGTGCTAGCGACAGGGGATTAAAATACGAGCAGTACTTC
CSASDRGLKYEQYF
>.|16|TRBJ2-3|TRBV3-1|few
TGTGCCAGCAGCCCGCCTTTGGGGGGGCCAACAGATACGCAGTATTTT
CASSPPLGGPTDTQYF
>TRBD2|15|TRBJ2-3|TRBV7-9|few
TGTGCCAGCAGCTTTTCTACTAGCGGGAGGGATACGCAGTATTTT
CASSFSTSGRDTQYF
>TRBD2|15|TRBJ2-5|TRBV6-1|.
TGTGCCAGCAGCCAGCGGGGGGTGTACCAAGAGACCCAGTACTTC
CASSQRGVYQETQYF
>.|17|TRBJ1-3|TRBV4-3|many
TGCGCCAGCAGCCAAGATTGGCCGGGTAGCGCTGGAAACACCATATATTTT
CASSQDWPGSAGNTIYF
>.|16|TRBJ2-7|TRBV29-1|.
TGCAGCGTTGTCCGTGGGACGGCCTCCTCAACCTACGAGCAGTACTTC
CSVVRGTASSTYEQYF
>.|14|TRBJ2-3|TRBV9|few
TGTGCCAGCAGCGTAGGGGGTCGCACAGATACGCAGTATTTT
CASSVGGRTDTQYF
>.|17|TRBJ2-2|TRBV19|.
TGTGCCAGTAGTATTAGCAGGAGGACAGAGAACACCGGGGAGCTGTTTTTT
CASSISRRTENTGELFF
>.|15|TRBJ2-5|TRBV9|.
TGTGCCAGCAGCGTAGGAGTGTTAGGGCGTGAGACCCAGTACTTC
CASSVGVLGRETQYF
>TRBD2|14|TRBJ2-1|TRBV15|.
TGTGCCACCAGCGGAGGTAGCGGGAGTTTTGAGCAGTTCTTC
CATSGGSGSFEQFF
>.|15|TRBJ2-1|TRBV5-5|few
TGTGCCAGCAGCTTGTTCCAGGGCTCCTACAATGAGCAGTTCTTC
CASSLFQGSYNEQFF
>TRBD1|15|TRBJ1-1|TRBV4-2|.
TGTGCCAGCAGCCAAGCCTTGACAGGGAGTCCTGAAGCTTTCTTT
CASSQALTGSPEAFF
>TRBD1|13|TRBJ2-7|TRBV5-1|many
TGTGCCAGCAGTTCCGGGACAGCCTACGAGCAGTACTTC
CASSSGTAYEQYF
>.|11|TRBJ2-7|TRBV6-5|.
TGTGCCAGCAGACATATAAACGAGCAGTACTTC
CASRHINEQYF
>.|15|TRBJ2-7|TRBV27|few
TGTGCCAGCAGTTTACCTGACAGGAGTCCCTACGAGCAGTACTTC
CASSLPDRSPYEQYF
>TRBD2|16|TRBJ2-2|TRBV7-9|.
TGTGCCAGCAGTCGACCTAGCGGGAGGGCCCCCGGGGAGCTGTTTTTT
CASSRPSGRAPGELFF
>.|17|TRBJ2-2|TRBV5-1|few
TGCGCCAGCAGCCCAAAGTCGGGCGGGTTGAACACCGGGGAGCTGTTTTTT
CASSPKSGGLNTGELFF
>.|14|TRBJ2-5|TRBV16|.
TGTGCCAGCAGCCAATCGTCCAGACCCGAGACCCAGTACTTC
CASSQSSRPETQYF
>TRBD2|16|TRBJ2-7|TRBV7-9|many
TGTGCCAGCAGCCCCCCGGGCGGGGGGATACGCGATGAGCAGTACTTC
CASSPPGGGIRDEQYF
>TRBD1|15|TRBJ1-1|TRBV5-1|few
TGCGCCAGCAGCTTGGAAGAGGGGGCGAACACTGAAGCTTTCTTT
CASSLEEGANTEAFF